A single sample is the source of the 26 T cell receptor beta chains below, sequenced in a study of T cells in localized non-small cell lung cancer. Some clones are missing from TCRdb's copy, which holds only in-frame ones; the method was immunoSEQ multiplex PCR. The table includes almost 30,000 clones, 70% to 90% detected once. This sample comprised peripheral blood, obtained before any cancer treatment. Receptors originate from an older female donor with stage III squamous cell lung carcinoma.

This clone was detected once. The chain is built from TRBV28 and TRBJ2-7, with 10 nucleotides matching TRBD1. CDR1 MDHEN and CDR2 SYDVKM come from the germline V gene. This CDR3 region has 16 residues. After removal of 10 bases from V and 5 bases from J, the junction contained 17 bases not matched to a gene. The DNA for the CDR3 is TGTGCCACCGACCCCCTCCTTCCGGGACAGGGGAACGAGCAGTACTTC. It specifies CATDPLLPGQGNEQYF.

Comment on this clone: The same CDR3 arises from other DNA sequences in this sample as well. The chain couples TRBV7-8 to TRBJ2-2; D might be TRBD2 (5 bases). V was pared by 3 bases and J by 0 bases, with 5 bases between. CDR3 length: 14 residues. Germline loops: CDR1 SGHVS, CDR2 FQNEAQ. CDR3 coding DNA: TGTGCCAGCAGCTTCGGGGCGAACACCGGGGAGCTGTTTTTT. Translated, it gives CASSFGANTGELFF.

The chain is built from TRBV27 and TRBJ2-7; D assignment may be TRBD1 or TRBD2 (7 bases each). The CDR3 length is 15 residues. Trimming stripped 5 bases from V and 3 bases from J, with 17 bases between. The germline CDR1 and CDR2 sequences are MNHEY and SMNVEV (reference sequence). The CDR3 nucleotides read TGTGCCAGCAGTGACGCAGGGGGAGGGGACTACGAGCAGTACTTC. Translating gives CASSDAGGGDYEQYF.

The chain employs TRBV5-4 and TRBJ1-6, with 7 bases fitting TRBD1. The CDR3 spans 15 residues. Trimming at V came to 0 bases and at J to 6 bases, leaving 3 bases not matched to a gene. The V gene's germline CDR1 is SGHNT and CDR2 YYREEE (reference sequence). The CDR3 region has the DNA TGTGCCAGCAGCTTGGTAGACAGGGCTAATTCACCCCTCCACTTT. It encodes CASSLVDRANSPLHF.

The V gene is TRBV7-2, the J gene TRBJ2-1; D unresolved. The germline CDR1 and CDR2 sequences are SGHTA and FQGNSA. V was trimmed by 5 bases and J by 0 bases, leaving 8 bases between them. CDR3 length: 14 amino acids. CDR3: CASSPQFSYNEQFF. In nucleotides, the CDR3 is TGTGCCAGCAGCCCCCAGTTCTCCTACAATGAGCAGTTCTTC.

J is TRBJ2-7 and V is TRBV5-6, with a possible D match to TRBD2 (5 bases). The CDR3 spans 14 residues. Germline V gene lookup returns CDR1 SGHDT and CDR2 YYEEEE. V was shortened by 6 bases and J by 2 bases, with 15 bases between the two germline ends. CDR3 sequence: CASTPLGSTYEQYF. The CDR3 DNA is TGTGCCAGCACCCCGCTAGGGAGTACCTACGAGCAGTACTTC.

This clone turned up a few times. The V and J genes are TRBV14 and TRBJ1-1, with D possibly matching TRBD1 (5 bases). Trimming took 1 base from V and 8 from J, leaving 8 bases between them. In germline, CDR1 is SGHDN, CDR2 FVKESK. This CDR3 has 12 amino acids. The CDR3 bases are TGTGCCAGCAGCCAAGTGAGGGGAGAAGCTTTCTTT. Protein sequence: CASSQVRGEAFF.

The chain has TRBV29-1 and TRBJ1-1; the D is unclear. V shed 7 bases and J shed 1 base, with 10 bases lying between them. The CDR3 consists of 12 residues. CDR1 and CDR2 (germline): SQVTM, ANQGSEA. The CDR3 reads CSARPTNTEAFF. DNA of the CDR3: TGCAGCGCCAGACCGACGAACACTGAAGCTTTCTTT.

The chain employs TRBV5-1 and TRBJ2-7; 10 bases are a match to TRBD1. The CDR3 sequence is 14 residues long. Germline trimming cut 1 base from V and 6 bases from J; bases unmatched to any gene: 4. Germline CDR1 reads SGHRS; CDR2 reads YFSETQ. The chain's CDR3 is CASSLRDRGSEQYF. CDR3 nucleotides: TGCGCCAGCAGCTTGCGGGACAGGGGTTCCGAGCAGTACTTC.

The CDR3 nucleotides read TGTGCCAGCAGCTTGGGACTGAGCTCCTACGAGCAGTACTTC. Its translation: CASSLGLSSYEQYF. The chain has TRBV5-4 and TRBJ2-7; no firm D call. V lost 0 bases, J lost 0 bases, and 7 bases lay in between. The CDR3 contains 14 residues. Germline assignment: CDR1 SGHNT and CDR2 YYREEE (reference sequence). The whole variable domain, remainder taken from reference TRBV5-4 and TRBJ2-7, is ETGVTQSPTHLIKTRGQQVTLRCSSQSGHNTVSWYQQALGQGPQFIFQYYREEENGRGNFPPRFSGLQFPNYSSELNVNALELDDSALYLCASSLGLSSYEQYFGPGTRLTVT.

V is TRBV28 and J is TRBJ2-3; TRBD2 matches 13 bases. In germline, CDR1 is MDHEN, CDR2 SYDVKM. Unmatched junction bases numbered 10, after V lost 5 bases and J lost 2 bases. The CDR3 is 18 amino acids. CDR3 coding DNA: TGTGCCAGCAGTCCCAGGACTAGCGGGAGCTTGATCACAGATACGCAGTATTTT. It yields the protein CASSPRTSGSLITDTQYF.

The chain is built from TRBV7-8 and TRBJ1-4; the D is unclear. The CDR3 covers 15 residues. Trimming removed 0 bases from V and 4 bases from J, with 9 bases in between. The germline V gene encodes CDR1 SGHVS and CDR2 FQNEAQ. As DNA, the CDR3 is TGTGCCAGCAGCTTAGCGCGGAGCAGTAATGAAAAACTGTTTTTT. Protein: CASSLARSSNEKLFF.

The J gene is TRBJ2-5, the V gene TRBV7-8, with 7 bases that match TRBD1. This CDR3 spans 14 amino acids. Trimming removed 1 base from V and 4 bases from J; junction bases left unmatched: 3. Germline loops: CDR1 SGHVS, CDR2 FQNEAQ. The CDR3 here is CASSLGQGSETQYF. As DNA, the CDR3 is TGTGCCAGCAGCTTAGGACAGGGCTCAGAGACCCAGTACTTC.

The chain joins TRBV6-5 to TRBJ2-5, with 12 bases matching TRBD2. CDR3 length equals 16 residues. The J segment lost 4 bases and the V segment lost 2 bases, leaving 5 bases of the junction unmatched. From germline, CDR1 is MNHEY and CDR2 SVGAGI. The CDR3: CASSYPSGGARETQYF. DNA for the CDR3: TGTGCCAGCAGTTACCCTAGCGGGGGGGCCAGAGAGACCCAGTACTTC.

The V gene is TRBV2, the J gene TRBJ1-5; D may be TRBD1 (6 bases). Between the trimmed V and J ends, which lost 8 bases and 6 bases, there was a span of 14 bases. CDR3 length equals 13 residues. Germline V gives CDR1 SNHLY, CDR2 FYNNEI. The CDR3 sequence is CASHRGLSQPQHF. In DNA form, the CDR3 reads TGTGCCAGCCACCGGGGGCTGAGTCAGCCCCAGCATTTT. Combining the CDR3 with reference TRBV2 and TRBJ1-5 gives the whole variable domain EPEVTQTPSHQVTQMGQEVILRCVPISNHLYFYWYRQILGQKVEFLVSFYNNEISEKSEIFDDQFSVERPDGSNFTLKIRSTKLEDSAMYFCASHRGLSQPQHFGDGTRLSIL.

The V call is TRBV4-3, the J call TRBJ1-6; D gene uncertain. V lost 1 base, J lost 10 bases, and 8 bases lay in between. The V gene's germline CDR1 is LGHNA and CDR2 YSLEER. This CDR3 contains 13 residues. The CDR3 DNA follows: TGCGCCAGCAGCCAAGCTTACCAATCACCCCTCCACTTT. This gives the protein CASSQAYQSPLHF.

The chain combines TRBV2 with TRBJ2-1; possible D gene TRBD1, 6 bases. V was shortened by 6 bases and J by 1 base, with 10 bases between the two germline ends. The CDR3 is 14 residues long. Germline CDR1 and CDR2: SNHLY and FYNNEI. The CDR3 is CASRDSGSYNEQFF. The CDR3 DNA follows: TGTGCCAGCAGGGACAGTGGATCCTACAATGAGCAGTTCTTC.

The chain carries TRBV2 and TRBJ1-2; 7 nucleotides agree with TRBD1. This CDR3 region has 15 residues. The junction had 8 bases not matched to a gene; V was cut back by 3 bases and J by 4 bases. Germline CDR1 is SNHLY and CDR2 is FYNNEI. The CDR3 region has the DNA TGTGCCAGCAGTGAGGGGCCAGGGGGTCCCTATGGCTACACCTTC. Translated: CASSEGPGGPYGYTF.

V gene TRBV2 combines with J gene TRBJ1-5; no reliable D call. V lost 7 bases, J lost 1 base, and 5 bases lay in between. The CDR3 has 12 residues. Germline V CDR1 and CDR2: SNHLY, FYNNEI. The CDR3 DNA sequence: TGTGCCAGCACTAACAGCAATCAGCCCCAGCATTTT. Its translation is CASTNSNQPQHF.

CDR3 loop: CASSLRTSWGTQYF. The CDR3 region has the DNA TGCGCCAGCAGCCTCCGGACTAGTTGGGGTACGCAGTATTTT. The chain combines TRBV4-3 with TRBJ2-3; 7 bases line up with TRBD2. Per germline, CDR1 LGHNA and CDR2 YSLEER. The junction had 9 bases not matched to a gene; V was cut back by 4 bases and J by 8 bases. The CDR3 spans 14 residues.

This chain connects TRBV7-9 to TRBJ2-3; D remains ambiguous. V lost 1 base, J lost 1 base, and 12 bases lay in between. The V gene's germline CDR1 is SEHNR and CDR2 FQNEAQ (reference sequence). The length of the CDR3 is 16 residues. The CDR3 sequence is CASSLVAGDRTDTQYF. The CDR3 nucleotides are TGTGCCAGCAGCTTAGTGGCAGGAGACCGCACAGATACGCAGTATTTT.

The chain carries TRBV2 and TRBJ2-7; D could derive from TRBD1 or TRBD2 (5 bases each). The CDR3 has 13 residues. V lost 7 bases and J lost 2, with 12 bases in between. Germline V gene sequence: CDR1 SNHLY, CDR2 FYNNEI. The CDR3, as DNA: TGTGCCAGCATACCGGGACGTACCTACGAGCAGTACTTC. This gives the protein CASIPGRTYEQYF.

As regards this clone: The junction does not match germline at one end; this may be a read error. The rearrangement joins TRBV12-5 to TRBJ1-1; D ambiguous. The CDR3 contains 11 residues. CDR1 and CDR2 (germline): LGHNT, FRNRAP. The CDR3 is CASGSPPCGLF. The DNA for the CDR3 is TGTGCTAGTGGTTCCCCCCCATGTGGTCTCTTT. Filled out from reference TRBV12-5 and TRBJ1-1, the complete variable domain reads DARVTQTPRHKVTEMGQEVTMRCQPILGHNTVFWYRQTMMQGLELLAYFRNRAPLDDSGMPKDRFSAEMPDATLATLKIQPSEPRDSAVYFCASGSPPCGLFGQGTRLTVV.

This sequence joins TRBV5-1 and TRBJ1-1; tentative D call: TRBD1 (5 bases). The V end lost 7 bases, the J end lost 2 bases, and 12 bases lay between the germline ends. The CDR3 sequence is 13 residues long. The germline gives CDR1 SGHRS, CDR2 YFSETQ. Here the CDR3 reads CASARGGNTEAFF. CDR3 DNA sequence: TGCGCCAGCGCGCGGGGCGGAAACACTGAAGCTTTCTTT.

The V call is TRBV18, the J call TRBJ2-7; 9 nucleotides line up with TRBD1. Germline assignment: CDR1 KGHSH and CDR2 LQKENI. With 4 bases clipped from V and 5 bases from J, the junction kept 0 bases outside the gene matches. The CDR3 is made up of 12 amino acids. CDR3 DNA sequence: TGTGCCAGCTCACGGACAGGGGACGAGCAGTACTTC. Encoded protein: CASSRTGDEQYF. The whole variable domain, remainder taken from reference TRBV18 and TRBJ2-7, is NAGVMQNPRHLVRRRGQEARLRCSPMKGHSHVYWYRQLPEEGLKFMVYLQKENIIDESGMPKERFSAEFPKEGPSILRIQQVVRGDSAAYFCASSRTGDEQYFGPGTRLTVT.

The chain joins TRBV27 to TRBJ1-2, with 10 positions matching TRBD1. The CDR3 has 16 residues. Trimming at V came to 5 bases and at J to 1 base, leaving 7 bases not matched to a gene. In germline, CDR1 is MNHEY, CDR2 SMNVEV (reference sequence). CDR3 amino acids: CASSAGTGDFNYGYTF. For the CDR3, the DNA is TGTGCCAGCAGTGCCGGGACAGGGGACTTTAACTATGGCTACACCTTC.